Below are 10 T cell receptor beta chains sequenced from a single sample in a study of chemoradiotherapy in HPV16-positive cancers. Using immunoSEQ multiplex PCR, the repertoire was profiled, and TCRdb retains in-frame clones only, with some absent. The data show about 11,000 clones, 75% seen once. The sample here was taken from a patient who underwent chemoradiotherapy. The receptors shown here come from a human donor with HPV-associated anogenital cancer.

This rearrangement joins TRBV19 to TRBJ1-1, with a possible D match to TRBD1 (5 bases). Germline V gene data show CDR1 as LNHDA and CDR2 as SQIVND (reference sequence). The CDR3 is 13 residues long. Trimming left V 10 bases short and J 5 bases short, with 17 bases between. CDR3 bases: TGTGCCACCCGGGACTCCCGTTGGACTGAAGCTTTCTTT. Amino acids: CATRDSRWTEAFF.

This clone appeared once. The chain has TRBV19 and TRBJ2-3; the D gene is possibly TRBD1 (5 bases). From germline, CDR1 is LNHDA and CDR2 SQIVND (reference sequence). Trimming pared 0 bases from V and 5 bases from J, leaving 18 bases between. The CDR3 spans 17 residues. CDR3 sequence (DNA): TGTGCCAGTAGTATAGAAGGAAGCCGCCAGGGTGAAGATACGCAGTATTTT. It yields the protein CASSIEGSRQGEDTQYF.

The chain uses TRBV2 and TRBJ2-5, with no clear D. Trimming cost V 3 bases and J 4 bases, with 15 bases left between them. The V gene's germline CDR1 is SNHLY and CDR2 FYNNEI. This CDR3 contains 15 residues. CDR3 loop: CASSDAATLLETQYF. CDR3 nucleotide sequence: TGTGCCAGCAGTGACGCAGCTACTTTATTAGAGACCCAGTACTTC.

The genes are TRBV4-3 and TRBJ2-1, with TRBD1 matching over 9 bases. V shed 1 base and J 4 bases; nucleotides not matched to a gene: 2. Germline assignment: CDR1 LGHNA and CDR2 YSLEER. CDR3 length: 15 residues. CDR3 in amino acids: CASSQVGTGYNEQFF. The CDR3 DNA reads TGCGCCAGCAGCCAAGTTGGGACAGGGTACAATGAGCAGTTCTTC.

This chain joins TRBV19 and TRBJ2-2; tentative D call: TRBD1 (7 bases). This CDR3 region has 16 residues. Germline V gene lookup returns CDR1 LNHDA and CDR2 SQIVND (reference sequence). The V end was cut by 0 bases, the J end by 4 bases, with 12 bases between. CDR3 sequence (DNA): TGTGCCAGTAGTATAGAACCAGGGGGGAGCACCGGGGAGCTGTTTTTT. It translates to CASSIEPGGSTGELFF.

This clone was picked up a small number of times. The CDR3: CSAGLESYNEQFF. Written as DNA, the CDR3 is TGCAGCGCCGGACTAGAATCCTACAATGAGCAGTTCTTC. The chain employs TRBV29-1 and TRBJ2-1, with 7 bases matching TRBD2. The CDR3 sequence is 13 residues long. The germline CDR1 and CDR2 sequences are SQVTM and ANQGSEA. With V trimmed by 7 bases and J by 1 base, 4 bases remained unmatched.

In DNA form, the CDR3 reads TGTGCCAGCAGCTTGGCCGTATTTTGGGGGGACACAGATACGCAGTATTTT. Amino acids: CASSLAVFWGDTDTQYF. The chain carries TRBV5-6 and TRBJ2-3; tentatively, D is TRBD2 (6 bases). V was trimmed by 0 bases and J by 2 bases, leaving 16 bases between them. The CDR3 has 17 residues. Germline CDR1 reads SGHDT; CDR2 reads YYEEEE.

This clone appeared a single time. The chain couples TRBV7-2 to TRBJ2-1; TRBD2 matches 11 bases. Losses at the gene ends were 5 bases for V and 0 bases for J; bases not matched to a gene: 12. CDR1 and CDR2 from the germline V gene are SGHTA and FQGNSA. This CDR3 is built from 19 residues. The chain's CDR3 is CASSEIRGLAVSSYNEQFF. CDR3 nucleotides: TGTGCCAGCAGCGAAATTCGGGGACTAGCGGTCAGCTCCTACAATGAGCAGTTCTTC.

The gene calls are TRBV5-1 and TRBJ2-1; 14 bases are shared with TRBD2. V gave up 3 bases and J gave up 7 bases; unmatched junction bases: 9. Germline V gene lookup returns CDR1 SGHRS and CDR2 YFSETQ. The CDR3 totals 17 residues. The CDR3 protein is CASSSPPGLAGENEQFF. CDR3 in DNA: TGCGCCAGCAGCTCACCCCCGGGACTAGCGGGAGAAAATGAGCAGTTCTTC.

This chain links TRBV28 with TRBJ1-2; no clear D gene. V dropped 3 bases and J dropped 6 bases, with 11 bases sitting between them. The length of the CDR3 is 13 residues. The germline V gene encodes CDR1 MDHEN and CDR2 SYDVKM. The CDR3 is CASSLVSSNGYTF. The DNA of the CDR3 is TGTGCCAGCAGTTTGGTCAGTTCGAATGGCTACACCTTC.